A single TCR beta chain is shown here with its context. This sample is part of a study of blood T cell repertoires in COVID-19. As for the study in general: Specimens from acute and convalescent COVID-19 originated in the United States, Italy and Spain. PBMCs, B-cell-depleted T cells, or T cells provided the cDNA or gDNA that made up the material.

V was pared by 2 bases and J by 6 bases, with 17 bases between. Germline CDR1 is SGHVS and CDR2 is FNYEAQ. This CDR3 has 16 residues. As originally analysed: Amplification of reference gene primers provided the estimated nucleated cell counts. Here immunoSEQ multiplex PCR was the method, and the copy in TCRdb shows in-frame clones only, minus some. V, J and clone size reflect that table, while D and trimming were determined from the DNA. Of roughly 95,000 clones in the sample, about 93% were seen once. The clonotype comes from a woman in her forties or fifties in a cohort sampled during active COVID-19. Source material: peripheral blood. The chain joins TRBV7-6 to TRBJ2-1; tentatively, D is TRBD1 (7 bases). The CDR3 protein is CASSLMQGGNGNEQFF. CDR3 bases: TGTGCCAGCAGCTTAATGCAGGGGGGTAATGGCAATGAGCAGTTCTTC.